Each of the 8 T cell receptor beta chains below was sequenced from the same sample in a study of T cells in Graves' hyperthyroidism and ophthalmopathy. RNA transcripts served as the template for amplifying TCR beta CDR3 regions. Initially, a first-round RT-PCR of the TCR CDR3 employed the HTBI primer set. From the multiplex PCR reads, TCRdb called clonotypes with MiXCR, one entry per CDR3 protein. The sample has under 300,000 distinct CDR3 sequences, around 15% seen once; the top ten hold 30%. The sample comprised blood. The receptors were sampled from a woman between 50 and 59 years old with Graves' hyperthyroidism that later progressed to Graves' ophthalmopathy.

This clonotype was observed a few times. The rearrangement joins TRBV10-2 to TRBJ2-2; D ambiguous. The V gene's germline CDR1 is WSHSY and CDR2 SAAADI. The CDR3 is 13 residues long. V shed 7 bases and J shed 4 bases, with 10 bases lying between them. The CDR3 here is CASKQLPTGELFF. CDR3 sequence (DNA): TGCGCCAGCAAGCAGCTGCCCACCGGGGAGCTGTTTTTT.

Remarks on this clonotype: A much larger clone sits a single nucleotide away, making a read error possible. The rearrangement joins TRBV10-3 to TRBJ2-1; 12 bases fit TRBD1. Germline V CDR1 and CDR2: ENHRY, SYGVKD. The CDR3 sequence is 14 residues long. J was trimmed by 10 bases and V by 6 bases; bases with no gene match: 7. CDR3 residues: CAIRAGTGGDEQFF. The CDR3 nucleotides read TGTGCCATCAGAGCCGGGACAGGGGGCGACGAGCAGTTCTTC.

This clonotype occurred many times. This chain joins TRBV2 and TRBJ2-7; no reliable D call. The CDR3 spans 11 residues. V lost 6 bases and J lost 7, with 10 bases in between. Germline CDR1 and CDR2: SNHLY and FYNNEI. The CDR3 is CASRGPGEQYF. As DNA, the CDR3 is TGTGCCAGCAGAGGACCGGGTGAGCAGTACTTC.

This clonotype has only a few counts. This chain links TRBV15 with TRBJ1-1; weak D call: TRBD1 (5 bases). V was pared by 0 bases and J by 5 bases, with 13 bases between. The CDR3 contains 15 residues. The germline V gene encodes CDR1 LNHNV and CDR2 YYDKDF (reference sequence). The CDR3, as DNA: TGTGCCACCAGCAGAGATCTGAAGAGGGGAACTGAAGCTTTCTTT. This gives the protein CATSRDLKRGTEAFF.

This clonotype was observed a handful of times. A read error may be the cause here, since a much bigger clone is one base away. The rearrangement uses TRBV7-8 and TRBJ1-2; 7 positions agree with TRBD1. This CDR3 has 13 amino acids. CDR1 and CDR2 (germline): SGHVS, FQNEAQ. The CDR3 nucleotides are TGTGCCAGCAGCTTCGTAGGGGGCTATCGCTACACCTTC. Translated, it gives CASSFVGGYRYTF.

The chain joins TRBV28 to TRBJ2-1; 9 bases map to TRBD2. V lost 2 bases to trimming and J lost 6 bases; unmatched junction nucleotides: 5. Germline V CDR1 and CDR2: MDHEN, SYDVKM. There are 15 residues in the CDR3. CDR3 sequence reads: CASSLGASGINEQFF. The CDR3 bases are TGTGCCAGCAGTTTAGGGGCTAGCGGGATCAATGAGCAGTTCTTC.

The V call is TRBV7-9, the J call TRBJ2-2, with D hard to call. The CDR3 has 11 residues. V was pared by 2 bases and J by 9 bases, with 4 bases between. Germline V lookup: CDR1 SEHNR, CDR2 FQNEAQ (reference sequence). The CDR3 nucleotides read TGTGCCAGCAGCTTATTCCGGGAGCTGTTTTTT. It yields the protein CASSLFRELFF.

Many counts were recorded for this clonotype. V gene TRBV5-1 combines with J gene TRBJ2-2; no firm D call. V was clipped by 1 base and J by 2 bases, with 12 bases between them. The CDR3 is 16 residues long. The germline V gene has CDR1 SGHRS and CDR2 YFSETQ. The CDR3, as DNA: TGCGCCAGCAGCTTGAGTCCTCCCAGAAACACCGGGGAGCTGTTTTTT. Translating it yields CASSLSPPRNTGELFF. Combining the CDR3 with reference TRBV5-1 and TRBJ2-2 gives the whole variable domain KAGVTQTPRYLIKTRGQQVTLSCSPISGHRSVSWYQQTPGQGLQFLFEYFSETQRNKGNFPGRFSGRQFSNSRSEMNVSTLELGDSALYLCASSLSPPRNTGELFFGEGSRLTVL.